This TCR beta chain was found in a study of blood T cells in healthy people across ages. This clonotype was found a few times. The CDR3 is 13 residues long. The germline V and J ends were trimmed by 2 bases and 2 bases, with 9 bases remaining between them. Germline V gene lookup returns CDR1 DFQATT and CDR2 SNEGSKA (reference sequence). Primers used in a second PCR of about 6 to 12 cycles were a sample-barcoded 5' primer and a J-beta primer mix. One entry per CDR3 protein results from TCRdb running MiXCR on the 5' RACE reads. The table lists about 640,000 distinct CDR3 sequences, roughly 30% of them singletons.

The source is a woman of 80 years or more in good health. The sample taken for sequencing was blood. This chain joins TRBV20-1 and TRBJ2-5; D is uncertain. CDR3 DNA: TGCAGTGCTAGATACAAGGCTCAAGAGACCCAGTACTTC. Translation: CSARYKAQETQYF.